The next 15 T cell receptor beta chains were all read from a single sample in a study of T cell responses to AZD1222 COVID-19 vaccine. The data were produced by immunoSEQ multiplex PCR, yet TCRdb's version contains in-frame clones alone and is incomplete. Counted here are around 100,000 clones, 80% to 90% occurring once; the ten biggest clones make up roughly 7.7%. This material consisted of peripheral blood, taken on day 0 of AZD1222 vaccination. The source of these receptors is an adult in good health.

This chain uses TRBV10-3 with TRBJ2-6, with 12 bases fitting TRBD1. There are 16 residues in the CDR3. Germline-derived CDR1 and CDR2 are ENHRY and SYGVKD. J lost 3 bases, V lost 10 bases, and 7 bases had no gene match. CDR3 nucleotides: TGTGCCACCCGGGACAGGGGGCGAAGTGGGGCCAACGTCCTGACTTTC. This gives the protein CATRDRGRSGANVLTF.

CDR3 coding DNA: TGTGCCAGCAGTAGCAGGGCGCAAGGGAACACTGAAGCTTTCTTT. It yields the protein CASSSRAQGNTEAFF. V gene TRBV6-5 combines with J gene TRBJ1-1, with D possibly matching TRBD1 (5 bases). This CDR3 is built from 15 residues. CDR1 MNHEY and CDR2 SVGAGI come from the germline V gene. Trimming left V 5 bases short and J 1 base short, with 14 bases between.

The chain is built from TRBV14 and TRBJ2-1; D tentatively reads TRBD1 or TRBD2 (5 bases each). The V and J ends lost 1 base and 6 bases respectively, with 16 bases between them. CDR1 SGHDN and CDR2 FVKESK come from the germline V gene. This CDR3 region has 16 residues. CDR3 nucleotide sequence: TGTGCCAGCAGCCAAGTTACGGGGACCAAAGGCAATGAGCAGTTCTTC. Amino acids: CASSQVTGTKGNEQFF.

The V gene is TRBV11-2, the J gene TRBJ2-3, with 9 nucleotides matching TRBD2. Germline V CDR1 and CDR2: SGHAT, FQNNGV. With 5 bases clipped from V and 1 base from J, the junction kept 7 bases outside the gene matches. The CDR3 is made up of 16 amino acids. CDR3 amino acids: CASSLGIAGGTDTQYF. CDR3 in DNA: TGTGCCAGCAGCCTCGGTATAGCGGGGGGCACAGATACGCAGTATTTT.

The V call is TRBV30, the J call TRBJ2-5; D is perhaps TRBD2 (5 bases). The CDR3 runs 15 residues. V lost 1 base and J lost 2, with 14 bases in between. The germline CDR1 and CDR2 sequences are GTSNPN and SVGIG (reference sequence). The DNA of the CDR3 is TGTGCCTGGAGTGGAGGGTTGTTAGGACAAGAGACCCAGTACTTC. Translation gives CAWSGGLLGQETQYF.

CDR3 in DNA: TGTGCCAGCAGCTTCACAGAGTTAAACTATGGCTACACCTTC. It is translated as CASSFTELNYGYTF. The V gene is TRBV7-9, the J gene TRBJ1-2, with D hard to call. The germline V gene encodes CDR1 SEHNR and CDR2 FQNEAQ (reference sequence). Trimming took off 3 bases at V and 2 bases at J, with 10 bases between the two ends. The CDR3 is 14 amino acids.

The CDR3 sequence: CASSLASGTEAFF. The CDR3 DNA reads as TGCGCCAGCAGCTTGGCCTCAGGGACTGAAGCTTTCTTT. J is TRBJ1-1 and V is TRBV5-1, with TRBD1 as a possible D gene (5 bases). This CDR3 region has 13 residues. Per germline, CDR1 SGHRS and CDR2 YFSETQ. V was clipped by 0 bases and J by 5 bases, with 8 bases between them.

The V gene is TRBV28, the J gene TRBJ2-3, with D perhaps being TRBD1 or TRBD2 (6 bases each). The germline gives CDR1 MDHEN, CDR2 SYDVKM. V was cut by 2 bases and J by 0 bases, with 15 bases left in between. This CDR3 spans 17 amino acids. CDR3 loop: CASSLQEGGSSTDTQYF. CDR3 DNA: TGTGCCAGCAGTTTACAGGAGGGGGGATCTAGCACAGATACGCAGTATTTT.

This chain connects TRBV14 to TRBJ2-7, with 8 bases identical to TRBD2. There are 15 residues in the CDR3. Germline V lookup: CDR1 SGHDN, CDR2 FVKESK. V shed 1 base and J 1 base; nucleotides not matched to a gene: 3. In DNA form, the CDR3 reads TGTGCCAGCAGCCAAGGGTTAGCGGGATCCTACGAGCAGTACTTC. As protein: CASSQGLAGSYEQYF.

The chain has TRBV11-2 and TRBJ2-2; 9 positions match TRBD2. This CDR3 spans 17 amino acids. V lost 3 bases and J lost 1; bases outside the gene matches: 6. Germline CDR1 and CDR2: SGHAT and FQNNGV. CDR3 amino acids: CASSFRAGGQNTGELFF. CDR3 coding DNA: TGTGCCAGCAGCTTTAGGGCGGGAGGGCAGAACACCGGGGAGCTGTTTTTT. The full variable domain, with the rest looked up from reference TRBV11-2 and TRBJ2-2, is EAGVAQSPRYKIIEKRQSVAFWCNPISGHATLYWYQQILGQGPKLLIQFQNNGVVDDSQLPKDRFSAERLKGVDSTLKIQPAKLEDSAVYLCASSFRAGGQNTGELFFGEGSRLTVL.

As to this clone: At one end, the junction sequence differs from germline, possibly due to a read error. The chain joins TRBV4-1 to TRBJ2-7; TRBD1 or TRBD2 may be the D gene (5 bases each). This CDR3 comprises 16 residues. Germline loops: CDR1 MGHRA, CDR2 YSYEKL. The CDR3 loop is CASSKEYQRGIDEQYF. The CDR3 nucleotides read TGCGCCAGCAGCAAAGAGTATCAGAGGGGAATTGACGAGCAGTACTTC.

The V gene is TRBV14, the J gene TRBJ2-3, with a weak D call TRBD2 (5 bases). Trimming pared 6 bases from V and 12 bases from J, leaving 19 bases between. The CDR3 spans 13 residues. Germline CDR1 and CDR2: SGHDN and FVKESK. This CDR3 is CASSTKAGVTQYF. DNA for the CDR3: TGTGCCAGCAGTACGAAAGCCGGGGTAACTCAGTATTTT.

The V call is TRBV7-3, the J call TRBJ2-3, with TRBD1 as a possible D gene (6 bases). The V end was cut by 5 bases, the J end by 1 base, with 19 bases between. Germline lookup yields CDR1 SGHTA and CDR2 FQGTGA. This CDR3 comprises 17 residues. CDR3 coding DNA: TGTGCCAGCAGCCCCACCCCAGGGGCAGGGGGCACAGATACGCAGTATTTT. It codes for CASSPTPGAGGTDTQYF.

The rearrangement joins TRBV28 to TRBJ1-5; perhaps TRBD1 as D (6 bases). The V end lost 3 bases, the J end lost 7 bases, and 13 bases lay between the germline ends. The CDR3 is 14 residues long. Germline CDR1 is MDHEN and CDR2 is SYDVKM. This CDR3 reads CASSFEGGRQPQHF. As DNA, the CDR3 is TGTGCCAGCAGTTTTGAGGGGGGCCGGCAGCCCCAGCATTTT. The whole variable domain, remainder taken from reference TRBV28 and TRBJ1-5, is DVKVTQSSRYLVKRTGEKVFLECVQDMDHENMFWYRQDPGLGLRLIYFSYDVKMKEKGDIPEGYSVSREKKERFSLILESASTNQTSMYLCASSFEGGRQPQHFGDGTRLSIL.

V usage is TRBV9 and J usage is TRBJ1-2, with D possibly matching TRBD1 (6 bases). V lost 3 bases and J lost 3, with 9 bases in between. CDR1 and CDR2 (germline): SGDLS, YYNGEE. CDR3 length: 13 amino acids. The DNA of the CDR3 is TGTGCCAGCAGCGCCTACAGGGACTATGGCTACACCTTC. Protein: CASSAYRDYGYTF.